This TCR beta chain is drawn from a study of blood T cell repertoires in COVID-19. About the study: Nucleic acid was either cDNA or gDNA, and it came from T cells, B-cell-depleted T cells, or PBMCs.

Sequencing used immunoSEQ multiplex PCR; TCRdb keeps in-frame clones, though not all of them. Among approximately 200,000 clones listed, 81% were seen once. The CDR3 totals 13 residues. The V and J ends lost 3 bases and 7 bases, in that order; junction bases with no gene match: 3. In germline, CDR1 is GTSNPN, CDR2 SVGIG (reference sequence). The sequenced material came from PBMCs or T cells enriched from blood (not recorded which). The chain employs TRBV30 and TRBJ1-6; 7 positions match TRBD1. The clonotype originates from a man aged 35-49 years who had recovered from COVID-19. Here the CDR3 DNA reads TGTGCCTGGAGCAGACAGGGAAATTCACCCCTCCACTTT. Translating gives CAWSRQGNSPLHF. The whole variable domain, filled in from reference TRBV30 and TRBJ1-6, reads SQTIHQWPATLVQPVGSPLSLECTVEGTSNPNLYWYRQAAGRGLQLLFYSVGIGQISSEVPQNLSASRPQDRQFILSSKKLLLSDSGFYLCAWSRQGNSPLHFGNGTRLTVT.